The 30 T cell receptor beta chains below were found in one sample sequenced in a study of T cells after yellow fever vaccination (dated by TCRdb to the late 2010s). The sample's treatment or condition label, decoded: live attenuated yellow fever vaccine strain. To prepare the library, 5' RACE was applied. TCRdb lists the instrument as Illumina NovaSeq 6000. Starting from the raw public reads, TCRdb applied fastp trimming at Q25, assembled clones with MiXCR and retained in-frame beta chains. Each CDR3 protein appears once, grouped with its most common genes and DNA. The sample data list some 320,000 distinct CDR3 sequences, and roughly 4.3% of these were observed just once. The ten largest clonotypes hold just under 20% of the sample. Source: PBMCs, taken 15 days after the yellow fever booster vaccination. These receptors all come from a young man who received the YFV17D yellow fever vaccine.

The sample holds many counts of this clonotype. This chain uses TRBV15 with TRBJ1-4; a weak D match, TRBD1 (5 bases). CDR3 length: 17 residues. Germline V CDR1 and CDR2: LNHNV, YYDKDF (reference sequence). V was trimmed by 2 bases and J by 0 bases, leaving 13 bases between them. The CDR3 DNA reads as TGTGCCACCAGCAGACCCGGGACCCTGGCAACTAATGAAAAACTGTTTTTT. Translation gives CATSRPGTLATNEKLFF.

Only a few counts were recorded for this clonotype. The CDR3 DNA follows: TGTGCCAGCAGTTACCGGCCTGTGGGGGTGAGTGCTTTCTTT. The encoded protein is CASSYRPVGVSAFF. The V and J genes are TRBV6-5 and TRBJ1-1, with D tentatively TRBD1 (5 bases). V lost 2 bases, J lost 11 bases, and 18 bases lay in between. Germline V CDR1 and CDR2: MNHEY, SVGAGI. This CDR3 contains 14 residues.

The chain uses TRBV11-2 and TRBJ2-4; D gene ambiguous. The germline CDR1 and CDR2 sequences are SGHAT and FQNNGV. Trimming left V 2 bases short and J 0 bases short, with 11 bases between. The CDR3 is made up of 16 amino acids. In DNA form, the CDR3 reads TGTGCCAGCAGCTTACTCCCGGCGATAGCCAAAAACATTCAGTACTTC. This codes for CASSLLPAIAKNIQYF.

There are a few counts of this clonotype. The genes are TRBV7-3 and TRBJ2-3, with 8 bases lining up with TRBD1. The CDR3 consists of 15 residues. The junction had 6 bases not matched to a gene; V was cut back by 5 bases and J by 2 bases. CDR1 SGHTA and CDR2 FQGTGA come from the germline V gene. For the CDR3, the DNA is TGTGCCAGCAGCCCCAACAGGGGGTCCACAGATACGCAGTATTTT. It specifies CASSPNRGSTDTQYF.

This clonotype has more than one count but fewer than ten. The chain couples TRBV19 to TRBJ2-1, with no clear D. Trimming took off 3 bases at V and 8 bases at J, with 5 bases between the two ends. The CDR3 runs 11 residues. CDR1 is LNHDA, CDR2 SQIVND, per germline (reference sequence). The CDR3 bases are TGTGCCAGTAGTATCGTGGATGAGCAGTTCTTC. Protein product: CASSIVDEQFF.

This clonotype showed up many times. The CDR3 DNA is TGCGCCAGCAGCTTGGTGGCTCCGGGGGATACGCAGTATTTT. Translated, it gives CASSLVAPGDTQYF. The chain employs TRBV5-1 and TRBJ2-3; tentatively, D is TRBD2 (5 bases). Germline loops: CDR1 SGHRS, CDR2 YFSETQ. The CDR3 covers 14 residues. V dropped 0 bases and J dropped 6 bases, with 11 bases sitting between them.

This clonotype was seen many times. The chain joins TRBV5-4 to TRBJ2-3; the match to TRBD2 covers 9 bases. CDR1 is SGHNT, CDR2 YYREEE, per germline (reference sequence). The CDR3 is 16 residues long. The V segment lost 4 bases and the J segment 0 bases; nucleotides outside the gene matches: 6. The chain's CDR3 is CASSRGLAGSTDTQYF. CDR3 sequence (DNA): TGTGCCAGCAGCCGCGGCCTAGCGGGGAGCACAGATACGCAGTATTTT.

This clonotype was observed many times. The chain employs TRBV6-5 and TRBJ1-1; the D is unclear. V lost 6 bases, J lost 4 bases, and 9 bases lay in between. The CDR3 totals 12 residues. The V gene's germline CDR1 is MNHEY and CDR2 SVGAGI. CDR3 amino acids: CASRDPGTEAFF. Here the CDR3 DNA reads TGTGCCAGCAGAGACCCCGGCACTGAAGCTTTCTTT.

The chain has TRBV6-5 and TRBJ2-5; D gene uncertain. Trimming shortened V by 0 bases and J by 5 bases, and 19 bases separated the two germline ends. Per the germline V gene, CDR1 is MNHEY and CDR2 is SVGAGI. The CDR3 has 17 residues. CDR3 bases: TGTGCCAGCAGTTACTCGGCAAGGAAAACGGTGGGGGAGACCCAGTACTTC. This gives the protein CASSYSARKTVGETQYF.

This clonotype was recorded many times. The V gene is TRBV6-5, the J gene TRBJ1-5, with TRBD1 as a possible D gene (5 bases). CDR1 is MNHEY and CDR2 is SVGAGI in the germline V gene. The CDR3 consists of 14 residues. Trimming took 5 bases from V and 5 from J, leaving 13 bases between them. CDR3 region: CASSPKQGDQPQHF. As DNA, the CDR3 is TGTGCCAGCAGTCCGAAGCAGGGAGATCAGCCCCAGCATTTT.

This clonotype was observed many times. V gene TRBV7-8 combines with J gene TRBJ1-1; no reliable D call. Trimming pared 0 bases from V and 2 bases from J, leaving 10 bases between. This CDR3 comprises 15 residues. Germline lookup yields CDR1 SGHVS and CDR2 FQNEAQ. The CDR3 nucleotides read TGTGCCAGCAGCTTAGCGAGGATCCTCAACACTGAAGCTTTCTTT. Translating it yields CASSLARILNTEAFF.

This clonotype was seen many times. The gene calls are TRBV12-3 or TRBV12-4 and TRBJ1-4; TRBD1 might be the D (5 bases). V was trimmed by 5 bases and J by 4 bases, leaving 14 bases between them. CDR3 length equals 15 residues. CDR3 loop: CASSAPVRGNEKLFF. As DNA, the CDR3 is TGTGCCAGCAGTGCCCCAGTAAGGGGTAATGAAAAACTGTTTTTT.

V is TRBV10-3 and J is TRBJ2-1; D is uncertain. Germline V gives CDR1 ENHRY, CDR2 SYGVKD. The CDR3 extends over 13 amino acids. Deletions cut 2 bases from V and 9 bases from J, with 11 bases between. The CDR3 nucleotides read TGTGCCATCAGTGAGGGGCACCCCGGTGAGCAGTTCTTC. This codes for CAISEGHPGEQFF.

A few counts support this clonotype. The chain couples TRBV11-2 to TRBJ1-2; 8 bases map to TRBD1. Germline CDR1 reads SGHAT; CDR2 reads FQNNGV. The CDR3 is 14 residues long. J lost 6 bases, V lost 4 bases, and 7 bases had no gene match. The CDR3 DNA reads as TGTGCCAGCAGCTCACGACAGGGGAAGGATGGCTACACCTTC. It yields the protein CASSSRQGKDGYTF. Based on the CDR3 plus reference TRBV11-2 and TRBJ1-2, the full variable domain is EAGVAQSPRYKIIEKRQSVAFWCNPISGHATLYWYQQILGQGPKLLIQFQNNGVVDDSQLPKDRFSAERLKGVDSTLKIQPAKLEDSAVYLCASSSRQGKDGYTFGSGTRLTVV.

This clonotype appeared many times. The chain recombines TRBV18 with TRBJ2-7; D tentatively reads TRBD1 or TRBD2 (5 bases each). This CDR3 is 13 amino acids long. Germline V gives CDR1 KGHSH, CDR2 LQKENI. With 3 bases removed from V and 6 bases from J, the gap between germline ends came to 12 bases. CDR3 sequence: CASSPVEGTEQYF. The CDR3 DNA reads TGTGCCAGCTCACCGGTAGAGGGGACCGAGCAGTACTTC.

This clonotype showed up many times. The rearrangement uses TRBV27 and TRBJ2-7; 8 nucleotides agree with TRBD1. Trimming took 5 bases from V and 0 from J; bases not matched to a gene: 3. From germline, CDR1 is MNHEY and CDR2 SMNVEV (reference sequence). CDR3 size: 14 residues. DNA of the CDR3: TGTGCCAGCAGTCCCCAGGGGGCCTCCTACGAGCAGTACTTC. Amino acids: CASSPQGASYEQYF.

This clonotype appeared many times. The rearrangement joins TRBV6-5 to TRBJ2-3; tentative D call: TRBD1 (6 bases). V gave up 0 bases and J gave up 3 bases, with 13 bases separating them. CDR1 is MNHEY, CDR2 SVGAGI, per germline. The CDR3 sequence is 16 residues long. CDR3 sequence (DNA): TGTGCCAGCAGTTACTCGAGCAGGGGTGAGACAGATACGCAGTATTTT. It yields the protein CASSYSSRGETDTQYF.

This clonotype was found many times. This rearrangement joins TRBV5-8 to TRBJ1-2; perhaps TRBD1 as D (5 bases). Trimming took off 1 base at V and 4 bases at J, with 14 bases between the two ends. The CDR3 loop spans 15 amino acids. Germline lookup yields CDR1 SGHTS and CDR2 YDEGEE. CDR3 residues: CASSLQGSAIYGYTF. As DNA, the CDR3 is TGTGCCAGCAGCTTGCAGGGTTCGGCAATCTATGGCTACACCTTC. The variable domain in full, completed from reference TRBV5-8 and TRBJ1-2, reads EAGVTQSPTHLIKTRGQQATLRCSPISGHTSVYWYQQALGLGLQFLLWYDEGEERNRGNFPPRFSGRQFPNYSSELNVNALELEDSALYLCASSLQGSAIYGYTFGSGTRLTVV.

This rearrangement joins TRBV5-1 to TRBJ2-4, with 9 bases that match TRBD1. CDR1 and CDR2 from the germline V gene are SGHRS and YFSETQ. The V segment lost 4 bases and the J segment 3 bases; nucleotides outside the gene matches: 14. This CDR3 has 18 amino acids. CDR3 in amino acids: CASSTSPGTGTDKNIQYF. DNA for the CDR3: TGCGCCAGCAGCACAAGTCCCGGGACAGGGACTGACAAAAACATTCAGTACTTC.

The chain carries TRBV4-2 and TRBJ2-7; D may be TRBD2 (5 bases). Germline-derived CDR1 and CDR2 are LGHNA and YNFKEQ. The CDR3 covers 16 residues. V lost 0 bases and J lost 3, with 15 bases in between. CDR3 loop: CASSQDLYPGVYEQYF. The DNA of the CDR3 is TGTGCCAGCAGCCAAGATCTTTATCCCGGGGTCTACGAGCAGTACTTC.

In its sample, this clonotype was seen a few times. The CDR3 nucleotides read TGTGCCAGCAGTAGCAGTGCGGCCCACGAGCAGTACTTC. Its translation: CASSSSAAHEQYF. J is TRBJ2-7 and V is TRBV27; the D is unclear. CDR1 and CDR2 from the germline V gene are MNHEY and SMNVEV (reference sequence). V lost 5 bases and J 5 bases, leaving 13 bases between the germline ends. The CDR3 contains 13 residues.

This clonotype has only a few counts. The chain employs TRBV5-1 and TRBJ1-4; D possibly corresponds to TRBD1 (5 bases). The V end lost 1 base, the J end lost 8 bases, and 12 bases lay between the germline ends. This CDR3 is 14 amino acids long. Germline V gene sequence: CDR1 SGHRS, CDR2 YFSETQ. This CDR3 is CASSLLSGFEKLFF. The DNA of the CDR3 is TGCGCCAGCAGCTTGCTGTCAGGGTTCGAAAAACTGTTTTTT.

J is TRBJ1-4 and V is TRBV20-1, with a weak D call TRBD1 (5 bases). The CDR3 has 8 amino acids. Germline assignment: CDR1 DFQATT and CDR2 SNEGSKA (reference sequence). DNA for the CDR3: TGCAGCCCAGGGAAACTGTTTTTT. It is translated as CSPGKLFF.

This clonotype was seen a few times. The V call is TRBV7-9, the J call TRBJ2-1; TRBD1 might be the D (7 bases). Per the germline V gene, CDR1 is SEHNR and CDR2 is FQNEAQ (reference sequence). The V end was cut by 0 bases, the J end by 1 base, with 13 bases between. The CDR3 has 17 amino acids. CDR3 nucleotide sequence: TGTGCCAGCAGCTTAGCCGGGGGACAGATTTCCTACAATGAGCAGTTCTTC. This translates into CASSLAGGQISYNEQFF.

The chain combines TRBV12-3 or TRBV12-4 with TRBJ1-6, with D tentatively TRBD1 (6 bases). The ends were cut back, 3 bases at V and 14 bases at J, with 17 bases in the middle. CDR3 length: 14 residues. The CDR3 DNA sequence: TGTGCCAGCAGTTTGACAGGTCTCGGTGATACCCTCCACTTT. Protein sequence: CASSLTGLGDTLHF.

This clonotype came up a few times. The rearrangement uses TRBV3-1 and TRBJ2-5, with D maybe TRBD2 (6 bases). This CDR3 has 14 amino acids. The V end lost 3 bases, the J end lost 1 base, and 9 bases lay between the germline ends. Germline-derived CDR1 and CDR2 are LGHDT and YNNKEL (reference sequence). DNA of the CDR3: TGTGCCAGCAGCCATCGGACTATCCAAGAGACCCAGTACTTC. Protein: CASSHRTIQETQYF.

This rearrangement joins TRBV25-1 to TRBJ2-3; D not certain. V was clipped by 8 bases and J by 4 bases, with 13 bases between them. The CDR3 is 13 residues long. Germline V gene sequence: CDR1 MGHDK, CDR2 SYGVNS. CDR3 protein: CASRRQESDTQYF. CDR3 in DNA: TGTGCCAGCCGCCGGCAGGAATCAGATACGCAGTATTTT.

This clonotype turned up a few times. The V gene is TRBV6-5, the J gene TRBJ2-2; TRBD1 aligns across 9 bases. Trimming removed 5 bases from V and 3 bases from J; junction bases left unmatched: 7. CDR1 is MNHEY and CDR2 is SVGAGI in the germline V gene. The CDR3 is 16 residues long. The CDR3 DNA is TGTGCCAGCAGTCCGGGACAGGGTATCGACACCGGGGAGCTGTTTTTT. Translating it yields CASSPGQGIDTGELFF.

This clonotype has at least ten counts. This sequence joins TRBV28 and TRBJ2-7, with TRBD2 as a possible D gene (5 bases). The V and J ends lost 5 bases and 3 bases respectively, with 14 bases between them. Germline CDR1 MDHEN, CDR2 SYDVKM. The CDR3 runs to 14 residues. CDR3 nucleotides: TGTGCCAGCAGTATGGCGGGCAGGATCTACGAGCAGTACGTC. Its translation is CASSMAGRIYEQYV.

This clonotype was seen a handful of times. The V and J genes are TRBV4-3 and TRBJ1-5; D is uncertain. Per the germline V gene, CDR1 is LGHNA and CDR2 is YSLEER. The CDR3 totals 13 residues. V was shortened by 0 bases and J by 5 bases, with 5 bases between the two germline ends. The CDR3 protein is CASSQEAHQPQHF. DNA of the CDR3: TGCGCCAGCAGCCAAGAGGCGCATCAGCCCCAGCATTTT.